Following are 4 T cell receptor beta chains from one sample sequenced in a study of T cell responses to AZD1222 COVID-19 vaccine. Measured with immunoSEQ multiplex PCR; TCRdb has only the in-frame clones, and not every one. The repertoire holds nearly 110,000 clones, with roughly 87% as singletons. The source was peripheral blood, collected 28 days after the second AZD1222 dose. The receptors here all came from an adult who received the AZD1222 COVID-19 vaccine.

The rearrangement uses TRBV7-6 and TRBJ2-7; a weak D match, TRBD1 (6 bases). The germline V gene encodes CDR1 SGHVS and CDR2 FNYEAQ. The V and J ends lost 3 bases and 2 bases respectively, with 17 bases between them. The CDR3 covers 16 residues. CDR3 nucleotide sequence: TGTGCCAGCAGCTTCAGGCAAAAGGGGGAGCCCTACGAGCAGTACTTC. This translates into CASSFRQKGEPYEQYF.

For the CDR3, the DNA is TGTGCCAGCTCACCCGACAGCTTCAATCAGCCCCAGCATTTT. Amino acid sequence: CASSPDSFNQPQHF. The rearrangement joins TRBV18 to TRBJ1-5; D may be TRBD1 (5 bases). This CDR3 spans 14 amino acids. Germline V lookup: CDR1 KGHSH, CDR2 LQKENI. With 3 bases removed from V and 3 bases from J, the gap between germline ends came to 9 bases.

With respect to this clone: An end of the junction does not agree with germline; a read error may underlie this. V gene TRBV7-3 combines with J gene TRBJ1-1; D is undetermined. The CDR3 loop spans 14 amino acids. CDR1 is SGHTA and CDR2 is FQGTGA in the germline V gene. The chain's CDR3 is CASSSSAGASEAFF. CDR3 nucleotide sequence: TGTGCCAGTAGCTCCTCCGCCGGTGCCTCTGAAGCTTTCTTT. The full variable domain, in which reference TRBV7-3 and TRBJ1-1 provide the parts outside the CDR3, is GAGVSQTPSNKVTEKGKYVELRCDPISGHTALYWYRQSLGQGPEFLIYFQGTGAADDSGLPNDRFFAVRPEGSVSTLKIQRTERGDSAVYLCASSSSAGASEAFFGQGTRLTVV.

The chain employs TRBV29-1 and TRBJ2-1; a weak D match, TRBD1 (6 bases). Deletions cut 6 bases from V and 4 bases from J, with 16 bases between. In germline, CDR1 is SQVTM, CDR2 ANQGSEA. The CDR3 totals 14 residues. The DNA for the CDR3 is TGCAGCGTCAGGGGCGCATCAAGTTACAATGAGCAGTTCTTC. Translated, it gives CSVRGASSYNEQFF.